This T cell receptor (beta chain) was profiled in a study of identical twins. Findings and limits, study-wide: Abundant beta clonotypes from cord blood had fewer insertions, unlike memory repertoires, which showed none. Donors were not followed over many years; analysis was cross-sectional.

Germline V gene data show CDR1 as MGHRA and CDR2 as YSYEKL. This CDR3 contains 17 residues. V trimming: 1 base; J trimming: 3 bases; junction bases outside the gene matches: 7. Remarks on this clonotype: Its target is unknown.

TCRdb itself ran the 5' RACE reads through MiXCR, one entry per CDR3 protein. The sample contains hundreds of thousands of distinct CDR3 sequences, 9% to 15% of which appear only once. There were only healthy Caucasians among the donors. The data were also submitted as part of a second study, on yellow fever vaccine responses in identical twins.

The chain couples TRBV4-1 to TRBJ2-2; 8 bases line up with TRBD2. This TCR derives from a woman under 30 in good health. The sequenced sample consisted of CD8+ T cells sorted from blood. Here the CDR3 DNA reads TGCGCCAGCAGCCAAGCGTTCTTGCGGGGGGACACCGGGGAGCTGTTTTTT. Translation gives CASSQAFLRGDTGELFF.